Detailed here is one T cell receptor (beta chain). Its antigen is unknown. The data derive from a study of cytomegalovirus exposure and HLA in healthy donors. Germline V gives CDR1 WNHNN, CDR2 SYGVQD (reference sequence). V shed 3 bases and J 12 bases; nucleotides not matched to a gene: 14. CDR3 length: 15 residues. The study sampled nominally healthy donors, though unrecorded immune exposures were likely. Whole-study findings and limits: CMV serostatus was the sole immune exposure information available. The study put 150 or so TCR beta chains on its list as cytomegalovirus-associated.

The PCR made use of 60 Vbeta and 13 Jbeta primers. TCRdb's table, derived via immunoSEQ multiplex PCR, lists solely in-frame clones and lacks some. The sample shows over 150,000 clones, about four fifths of them seen only once. The genes are TRBV10-1 and TRBJ1-1, with TRBD1 identical over 9 bases. Sequenced sample: PBMCs. This sequence was found in a man in his thirties or forties in good health and CMV-seronegative. The CDR3 DNA reads as TGCGCCAGCAGTGAAACAGGGGGCGGAAAAACTCGAACTTTCTTT. It codes for CASSETGGGKTRTFF.